The 20 T cell receptor beta chains given below trace back to one sample, sequenced in a study of shared clonotypes between healthy human individuals. The method was immunoSEQ multiplex PCR; TCRdb's version includes in-frame clones alone and lacks a portion of them. The sample contains roughly 2.2 million clones, roughly 93% of which appear only once. Sequenced sample: naive CD4+ T cells from PBMCs. Regarding subset: CD45RA+ positively selected. These receptors were collected from a man between 18 and 29 years old in good health. Some clones in this sample may be carry-over from other donors' samples.

The rearrangement links TRBV7-9 to TRBJ2-5, with D perhaps TRBD1 or TRBD2 (6 bases each). Trimming pared 0 bases from V and 2 bases from J, leaving 22 bases between. Germline V CDR1 and CDR2: SEHNR, FQNEAQ (reference sequence). The CDR3 has 19 residues. Here the CDR3 reads CASSLASEGRRGKQETQYF. CDR3 DNA: TGTGCCAGCAGCTTAGCTAGTGAAGGACGGAGGGGGAAACAAGAGACCCAGTACTTC.

Here the CDR3 reads CASSSPTGAFSNQPQHF. In DNA, the CDR3 is TGTGCCAGCAGTTCTCCAACAGGGGCCTTCAGCAATCAGCCCCAGCATTTT. The rearrangement links TRBV28 to TRBJ1-5; 7 bases map to TRBD1. Germline assignment: CDR1 MDHEN and CDR2 SYDVKM. The CDR3 has 17 residues. Trimming took 4 bases from V and 1 from J; bases not matched to a gene: 10.

The genes are TRBV23-1 and TRBJ1-2; the D is unclear. TRBV23-1 has ORF status, its function being uncertain. CDR3 size: 14 residues. V was clipped by 2 bases and J by 4 bases, with 11 bases between them. The CDR3 sequence: CASSQKCRFYGYTF. DNA of the CDR3: TGCGCCAGCAGTCAAAAATGTCGCTTCTATGGCTACACCTTC.

The CDR3 sequence is CASSLVGRGSVVGYEQYF. For the CDR3, the DNA is TGTGCCAGCAGCTTAGTCGGGAGGGGGAGTGTCGTAGGCTACGAGCAGTACTTC. This rearrangement joins TRBV7-2 to TRBJ2-7; 8 positions match TRBD2. Losses at the gene ends were 1 base for V and 3 bases for J; bases not matched to a gene: 14. This CDR3 comprises 18 residues. CDR1 SGHTA and CDR2 FQGNSA come from the germline V gene.

V is TRBV5-5 and J is TRBJ2-7; D remains unclear. CDR1 and CDR2 from the germline V gene are SGHKS and YYEKEE (reference sequence). V was pared by 4 bases and J by 2 bases, with 16 bases between. This CDR3 is built from 15 residues. The CDR3 nucleotides read TGTGCCAGCAGCCGGTCGGCTTTTGGGACCTACGAGCAGTACTTC. Its protein is CASSRSAFGTYEQYF.

The V and J genes are TRBV5-1 and TRBJ1-4, with D tentatively TRBD1 (6 bases). V dropped 5 bases and J dropped 0 bases, with 17 bases sitting between them. CDR1 SGHRS and CDR2 YFSETQ come from the germline V gene. The CDR3 runs to 17 residues. The CDR3 coding sequence is TGCGCCAGCAGTAGGGGGGGAGCCCTCGCAACTAATGAAAAACTGTTTTTT. This translates into CASSRGGALATNEKLFF.

J is TRBJ2-7 and V is TRBV2; D not resolved. This CDR3 is built from 12 residues. CDR1 and CDR2 from the germline V gene are SNHLY and FYNNEI. The CDR3 protein is CAASRTTYEQYF. The CDR3 DNA is TGTGCTGCCTCCAGAACCACCTACGAGCAGTACTTC.

Note on this clone: The sample has other DNA sequences that encode this CDR3 too. V usage is TRBV5-6 and J usage is TRBJ2-7; TRBD2 aligns across 9 bases. Germline CDR1 reads SGHDT; CDR2 reads YYEEEE. This CDR3 has 13 amino acids. J gave up 6 bases and V 2 bases, and 3 bases lay outside the gene matches. DNA for the CDR3: TGTGCCAGCAGCTTAGCGGGAGGTAGCGAGCAGTACTTC. Amino acids: CASSLAGGSEQYF.

This chain joins TRBV28 and TRBJ1-5; 12 positions match TRBD1. Germline V gene lookup returns CDR1 MDHEN and CDR2 SYDVKM. J was trimmed by 5 bases and V by 3 bases; bases with no gene match: 8. The length of the CDR3 is 17 residues. The CDR3 DNA follows: TGTGCCAGCAGTTTTGGGACAGGGGGCGGCGGGTATCAGCCCCAGCATTTT. Protein sequence: CASSFGTGGGGYQPQHF.

A remark on this clone: This sample also contains other DNA sequences that code for the same CDR3. This sequence joins TRBV9 and TRBJ2-7, with a weak D call TRBD1 (6 bases). With 2 bases removed from V and 1 base from J, the gap between germline ends came to 10 bases. The CDR3 spans 14 residues. Germline CDR1 and CDR2: SGDLS and YYNGEE. The CDR3 region is CASSVTGQSYEQYF. The CDR3 DNA sequence: TGTGCCAGCAGCGTGACCGGACAGTCCTACGAGCAGTACTTC.

To note about this clone: This CDR3 is also generated by other DNA sequences in the sample. This sequence joins TRBV5-4 and TRBJ1-1; 9 bases line up with TRBD1. CDR1 SGHNT and CDR2 YYREEE come from the germline V gene (reference sequence). This CDR3 spans 14 amino acids. V was clipped by 3 bases and J by 3 bases; unmatched bases: 3. The CDR3 DNA sequence: TGTGCCAGCAGCTGGGGACAGGGAGACACTGAAGCTTTCTTT. Protein: CASSWGQGDTEAFF.

J is TRBJ1-2 and V is TRBV28; D is perhaps TRBD1 (6 bases). Germline V CDR1 and CDR2: MDHEN, SYDVKM. Trimming pared 4 bases from V and 13 bases from J, leaving 22 bases between. The CDR3 sequence is 14 residues long. Written as DNA, the CDR3 is TGTGCCAGCAGTTCCTCCGGGACAACCCTGGGGTCCACCTTC. It translates to CASSSSGTTLGSTF.

For the CDR3, the DNA is TGTGCCAGTCGGACTCTCGACATCTCCTACGAGCAGTACTTC. This encodes CASRTLDISYEQYF. V usage is TRBV6-5 and J usage is TRBJ2-7, with TRBD2 as a possible D gene (5 bases). V was shortened by 9 bases and J by 0 bases, with 15 bases between the two germline ends. Germline lookup yields CDR1 MNHEY and CDR2 SVGAGI. This CDR3 comprises 14 residues.

In regard to this clone: The same CDR3 arises from other DNA sequences in this sample as well. The chain recombines TRBV7-7 with TRBJ2-5; no reliable D call. The germline gives CDR1 SSHAT, CDR2 FNYEAQ (reference sequence). CDR3 size: 11 residues. V was cut by 4 bases and J by 5 bases, with 5 bases left in between. DNA of the CDR3: TGTGCCAGCAGCTCGGGTGAGACCCAGTACTTC. Its protein is CASSSGETQYF.

The rearrangement uses TRBV19 and TRBJ2-3; tentative D call: TRBD2 (5 bases). CDR1 is LNHDA and CDR2 is SQIVND in the germline V gene (reference sequence). The CDR3 contains 14 residues. V was pared by 5 bases and J by 1 base, with 10 bases between. This CDR3 is CASSVLERTDTQYF. CDR3 coding DNA: TGTGCCAGTAGTGTACTAGAGCGCACAGATACGCAGTATTTT.

A single count supports this clone. The chain couples TRBV4-3 to TRBJ1-1; possibly TRBD1 for D (5 bases). CDR1 and CDR2 from the germline V gene are LGHNA and YSLEER. This CDR3 has 14 amino acids. V lost 0 bases, J lost 4 bases, and 9 bases lay in between. The CDR3 spells CASSQDRAATEAFF. DNA for the CDR3: TGCGCCAGCAGCCAAGACAGGGCGGCCACTGAAGCTTTCTTT.

This chain uses TRBV7-9 with TRBJ2-3, with 12 bases fitting TRBD2. Losses at the gene ends were 4 bases for V and 5 bases for J; bases not matched to a gene: 4. This CDR3 is built from 15 residues. Germline loops: CDR1 SEHNR, CDR2 FQNEAQ (reference sequence). The CDR3 DNA is TGTGCCAGCAGCTCCCTAGCGGGAGGGAGAGATACGCAGTATTTT. It codes for CASSSLAGGRDTQYF.

With regard to this clone: Other nucleotide sequences in the sample specify the same CDR3. The rearrangement uses TRBV5-1 and TRBJ2-7; 8 bases map to TRBD1. CDR1 is SGHRS, CDR2 YFSETQ, per germline. V shed 0 bases and J 2 bases; nucleotides not matched to a gene: 7. This CDR3 is 16 amino acids long. In DNA, the CDR3 is TGCGCCAGCAGCTTGGCCAACAGGGGGGCTACCTACGAGCAGTACTTC. Translating gives CASSLANRGATYEQYF.

The V and J genes are TRBV4-1 and TRBJ1-2; D remains unclear. The CDR3 spans 14 residues. The germline gives CDR1 MGHRA, CDR2 YSYEKL. V was pared by 2 bases and J by 8 bases, with 15 bases between. The CDR3 loop is CASSQLTRTLGYTF. The CDR3 region has the DNA TGCGCCAGCAGCCAACTAACACGGACCCTAGGCTACACCTTC.

The J gene is TRBJ1-1, the V gene TRBV7-9; 8 positions agree with TRBD1. CDR1 and CDR2 from the germline V gene are SEHNR and FQNEAQ (reference sequence). Germline trimming cut 5 bases from V and 0 bases from J; bases unmatched to any gene: 5. CDR3 size: 15 residues. CDR3 loop: CASSGRTGMNTEAFF. CDR3 DNA sequence: TGTGCCAGCAGCGGGAGGACAGGGATGAACACTGAAGCTTTCTTT.